These T cell receptor beta chains were read from a single sample in a study of control samples from healthy donors and cancer patients. Using immunoSEQ multiplex PCR, the repertoire was profiled, and TCRdb retains in-frame clones only, with some absent. The data show roughly 180,000 clones, with around 94% seen just once and about 1.5% held by the top ten. Sample: blood. The receptors stem from a woman aged 18-30 years in good health. CDR3s include the opening cysteine and the closing phenylalanine or tryptophan. Each record gives: V gene, J gene, D gene, CDR3 DNA, CDR3 protein. D genes are given only for firm matches.

v_call: TRBV6-6; j_call: TRBJ1-5; d_call: .; cdr3_nt: TGTGCCAGCAGTTACTACCCCCCGCCCCAGCATTTT; cdr3_aa: CASSYYPPPQHF
v_call: TRBV24-1; j_call: TRBJ2-2; d_call: TRBD2; cdr3_nt: TGTGCCACCAGTGACCCGGGACTAGCGGGGGGAGCGAACACCGGGGAGCTGTTTTTT; cdr3_aa: CATSDPGLAGGANTGELFF
v_call: TRBV4-1; j_call: TRBJ1-5; d_call: .; cdr3_nt: TGCGCCAGCAGCCAAGATGGCAGGGTTAGCAATCAGCCCCAGCATTTT; cdr3_aa: CASSQDGRVSNQPQHF
v_call: TRBV6-2/TRBV6-3; j_call: TRBJ1-2; d_call: .; cdr3_nt: TGTGCCAGCAGTTACGGGGGCCTCTATGGCTACACCTTC; cdr3_aa: CASSYGGLYGYTF
v_call: TRBV19; j_call: TRBJ2-2; d_call: .; cdr3_nt: TGTGCCAGTAGTATTTCCCCTCCCGGGGAGCTGTTTTTT; cdr3_aa: CASSISPPGELFF
v_call: TRBV28; j_call: TRBJ2-1; d_call: .; cdr3_nt: TGTGCCAGCAGTTTAGCGGGCAATGAGCAGTTCTTC; cdr3_aa: CASSLAGNEQFF
v_call: TRBV4-2; j_call: TRBJ2-1; d_call: .; cdr3_nt: TGTGCCAGCAGCCAAGTAGGGGGGGAAAGGTACAATGAGCAGTTCTTC; cdr3_aa: CASSQVGGERYNEQFF
v_call: TRBV18; j_call: TRBJ1-1; d_call: .; cdr3_nt: TGTGCCAGCTCACCAACCACCTCGGGGACCACGAAATTT; cdr3_aa: CASSPTTSGTTKF
v_call: TRBV7-9; j_call: TRBJ2-2; d_call: .; cdr3_nt: TGTGCCAGCAGCCCCGGGACTTACACCGGGGAGCTGTTTTTT; cdr3_aa: CASSPGTYTGELFF
v_call: TRBV4-3; j_call: TRBJ1-1; d_call: .; cdr3_nt: TGCGCCAGCAGCCTGAGTCGTGACCTGAACACTGAAGCTTTCTTT; cdr3_aa: CASSLSRDLNTEAFF
v_call: TRBV7-2; j_call: TRBJ2-5; d_call: TRBD2; cdr3_nt: TGTGCCAGCAGCCTTCTAGCGGGAGTGGCGGAGACCCAGTACTTC; cdr3_aa: CASSLLAGVAETQYF
v_call: TRBV7-9; j_call: TRBJ1-5; d_call: .; cdr3_nt: TGTGCCAGCAGCTTAGACAGCAATCAGCCCCAGCATTTT; cdr3_aa: CASSLDSNQPQHF
v_call: TRBV10-1; j_call: TRBJ1-1; d_call: TRBD1; cdr3_nt: TGCGCCAGCAGCCGGGACAGGGTCAGGTGGACTGAAGCTTTCTTT; cdr3_aa: CASSRDRVRWTEAFF